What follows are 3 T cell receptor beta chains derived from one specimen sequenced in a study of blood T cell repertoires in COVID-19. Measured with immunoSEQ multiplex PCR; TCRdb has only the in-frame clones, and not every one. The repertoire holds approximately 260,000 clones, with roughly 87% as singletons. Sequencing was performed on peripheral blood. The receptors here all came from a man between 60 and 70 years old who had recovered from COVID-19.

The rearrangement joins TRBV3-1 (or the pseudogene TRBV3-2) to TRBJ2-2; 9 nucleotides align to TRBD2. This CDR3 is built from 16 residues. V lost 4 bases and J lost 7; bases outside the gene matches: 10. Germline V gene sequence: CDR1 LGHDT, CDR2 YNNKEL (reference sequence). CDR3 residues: CASSPNRGGAIGELFF. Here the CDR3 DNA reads TGTGCCAGCAGCCCCAACCGCGGGGGGGCGATCGGGGAGCTGTTTTTT.

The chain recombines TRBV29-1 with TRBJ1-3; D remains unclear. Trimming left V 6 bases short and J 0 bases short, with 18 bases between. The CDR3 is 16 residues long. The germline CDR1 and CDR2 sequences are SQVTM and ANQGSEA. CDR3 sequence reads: CSVRGKVPCSGNTIYF. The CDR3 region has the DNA TGCAGCGTGCGAGGTAAGGTTCCCTGCTCTGGAAACACCATATATTTT.

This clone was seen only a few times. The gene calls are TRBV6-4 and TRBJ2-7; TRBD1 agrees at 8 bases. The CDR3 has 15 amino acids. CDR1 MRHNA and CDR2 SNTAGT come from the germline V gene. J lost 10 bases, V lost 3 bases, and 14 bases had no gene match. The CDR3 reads CASSDWQGALGDQYV. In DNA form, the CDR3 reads TGTGCCAGCAGTGATTGGCAGGGGGCTCTGGGAGACCAGTACGTC.